The 17 T cell receptor beta chains listed next were all sequenced from one sample in a study of OX40 agonist ivuxolimab in advanced cancers. Profiled with immunoSEQ multiplex PCR; TCRdb holds only in-frame clones, not every one. The data hold 77,000 or so clones, with 80% to 95% observed a single time. This sample comprised CD4+ or CD8+ T cells sorted from blood, obtained in a trial of the OX40 agonist ivuxolimab. The receptors come from an adult with an advanced solid tumor such as melanoma, head and neck, liver or kidney cancer.

This chain uses TRBV11-3 with TRBJ2-7, with TRBD2 as a possible D gene (7 bases). Per the germline V gene, CDR1 is SGHNT and CDR2 is YENEEA. The CDR3 is 16 amino acids. Trimming took off 5 bases at V and 6 bases at J, with 23 bases between the two ends. The CDR3 sequence is CASSLPGRSRGGEQYF. As DNA, the CDR3 is TGTGCCAGCAGCCTCCCGGGCAGGTCAAGGGGGGGCGAGCAGTACTTC. Filled out from reference TRBV11-3 and TRBJ2-7, the complete variable domain reads EAGVVQSPRYKIIEKKQPVAFWCNPISGHNTLYWYLQNLGQGPELLIRYENEEAVDDSQLPKDRFSAERLKGVDSTLKIQPAELGDSAVYLCASSLPGRSRGGEQYFGPGTRLTVT.

The V call is TRBV7-2, the J call TRBJ2-7; D is undetermined. V was clipped by 5 bases and J by 0 bases, with 5 bases between them. Germline CDR1 SGHTA, CDR2 FQGNSA. The CDR3 spans 12 residues. The DNA of the CDR3 is TGTGCCAGCAGCGGTAGCTCCTACGAGCAGTACTTC. This codes for CASSGSSYEQYF. The full variable domain, rest sourced from reference TRBV7-2 and TRBJ2-7, is GAGVSQSPSNKVTEKGKDVELRCDPISGHTALYWYRQSLGQGLEFLIYFQGNSAPDKSGLPSDRFSAERTGGSVSTLTIQRTQQEDSAVYLCASSGSSYEQYFGPGTRLTVT.

V usage is TRBV7-6 and J usage is TRBJ2-3; D assignment may be TRBD1 or TRBD2 (6 bases each). Trimming removed 5 bases from V and 4 bases from J, with 19 bases in between. The CDR3 extends over 16 amino acids. Germline loops: CDR1 SGHVS, CDR2 FNYEAQ. The CDR3 bases are TGTGCCAGCAGCGGGGGATGGGGGGCCACGTCAGATACGCAGTATTTT. It is translated as CASSGGWGATSDTQYF. Using reference TRBV7-6 and TRBJ2-3 for the parts outside the CDR3, the full variable domain is GAGVSQSPRYKVTKRGQDVALRCDPISGHVSLYWYRQALGQGPEFLTYFNYEAQQDKSGLPNDRFSAERPEGSISTLTIQRTEQRDSAMYRCASSGGWGATSDTQYFGPGTRLTVL.

The chain joins TRBV28 to TRBJ1-1; possible D gene TRBD1, 6 bases. Germline CDR1 reads MDHEN; CDR2 reads SYDVKM. The CDR3 consists of 14 residues. V lost 7 bases and J 6 bases, leaving 18 bases between the germline ends. CDR3: CASIQQGRKSEAFF. CDR3 bases: TGTGCCAGCATTCAACAGGGTCGGAAGTCTGAAGCTTTCTTT.

The rearrangement links TRBV9 to TRBJ2-3; 12 bases align to TRBD2. V shed 0 bases and J 5 bases; nucleotides not matched to a gene: 4. Looked up from germline, CDR1 is SGDLS and CDR2 is YYNGEE. This CDR3 has 16 amino acids. CDR3 DNA: TGTGCCAGCAGCGTAGGAGGGGGACTAGCGGGAGATACGCAGTATTTT. This codes for CASSVGGGLAGDTQYF.

The chain employs TRBV11-3 and TRBJ2-7; 8 bases are shared with TRBD2. The germline gives CDR1 SGHNT, CDR2 YENEEA. The CDR3 consists of 15 residues. V lost 4 bases and J lost 3; bases outside the gene matches: 8. The CDR3 protein is CASSYGRGGFYEQYF. CDR3 DNA: TGTGCCAGCAGCTACGGGAGGGGGGGCTTCTACGAGCAGTACTTC.

A few counts support this clone. This sequence joins TRBV15 and TRBJ1-2; D call uncertain. V lost 0 bases, J lost 0 bases, and 8 bases lay in between. The CDR3 has 15 amino acids. Germline V lookup: CDR1 LNHNV, CDR2 YYDKDF (reference sequence). The CDR3 bases are TGTGCCACCAGCAGAGATTTTCGGACTAACTATGGCTACACCTTC. Translation gives CATSRDFRTNYGYTF. Filled out from reference TRBV15 and TRBJ1-2, the complete variable domain reads DAMVIQNPRYQVTQFGKPVTLSCSQTLNHNVMYWYQQKSSQAPKLLFHYYDKDFNNEADTPDNFQSRRPNTSFCFLDIRSPGLGDTAMYLCATSRDFRTNYGYTFGSGTRLTVV.

This chain uses TRBV7-8 with TRBJ1-5, with TRBD1 identical over 8 bases. Germline-derived CDR1 and CDR2 are SGHVS and FQNEAQ. The CDR3 contains 16 residues. V lost 5 bases and J lost 0; bases outside the gene matches: 6. The CDR3 DNA follows: TGTGCCAGCAGCCGGGACAGGCCTTATAGCAATCAGCCCCAGCATTTT. Protein product: CASSRDRPYSNQPQHF.

The chain is built from TRBV15 and TRBJ2-3; D gene uncertain. This CDR3 is built from 12 residues. From germline, CDR1 is LNHNV and CDR2 YYDKDF (reference sequence). V shed 3 bases and J shed 6 bases, with 7 bases lying between them. The CDR3 coding sequence is TGTGCCACCAGCAGTCTGACGGATACGCAGTATTTT. Its translation: CATSSLTDTQYF.

The J gene is TRBJ1-2, the V gene TRBV2, with a tentative D call TRBD1 (6 bases). The CDR3 loop spans 14 amino acids. V gave up 7 bases and J gave up 7 bases, with 19 bases separating them. Germline CDR1 and CDR2: SNHLY and FYNNEI. The DNA of the CDR3 is TGTGCCAGCAATCACAGGGAACCCTCCCCTGGCTACACCTTC. Encoded protein: CASNHREPSPGYTF.

This chain links TRBV7-9 with TRBJ1-1; D uncertain. The CDR3 runs to 14 residues. Germline V gene sequence: CDR1 SEHNR, CDR2 FQNEAQ (reference sequence). The V gene lost 0 bases and the J gene lost 0 bases, with 5 bases spanning the gap. The CDR3 DNA reads TGTGCCAGCAGCTTAGCACAGCTGAACACTGAAGCTTTCTTT. The encoded protein is CASSLAQLNTEAFF.

The chain joins TRBV5-1 to TRBJ2-2; D is ambiguous. This CDR3 is built from 16 residues. From germline, CDR1 is SGHRS and CDR2 YFSETQ. V gave up 0 bases and J gave up 7 bases, with 16 bases separating them. The CDR3 loop is CASSLAPVSASGELFF. CDR3 bases: TGCGCCAGCAGCTTGGCCCCTGTCTCCGCCAGCGGGGAGCTGTTTTTT.

This chain joins TRBV30 and TRBJ1-6; D perhaps matches TRBD1 (6 bases). V was trimmed by 4 bases and J by 10 bases, leaving 14 bases between them. CDR3 size: 13 residues. Germline lookup yields CDR1 GTSNPN and CDR2 SVGIG (reference sequence). In DNA form, the CDR3 reads TGTGCCTGGACGCAGGGGAGGGGATCACCCCTCCACTTT. Translated: CAWTQGRGSPLHF.

This chain connects TRBV15 to TRBJ1-2; possible D gene TRBD1, 6 bases. The CDR3 consists of 15 residues. Germline loops: CDR1 LNHNV, CDR2 YYDKDF (reference sequence). Trimming pared 3 bases from V and 7 bases from J, leaving 18 bases between. This chain's CDR3 is CATSSGPWGRGGYTF. CDR3 nucleotides: TGTGCCACCAGCAGCGGGCCGTGGGGGCGGGGTGGCTACACCTTC. The full variable domain, its missing parts supplied by reference TRBV15 and TRBJ1-2, is DAMVIQNPRYQVTQFGKPVTLSCSQTLNHNVMYWYQQKSSQAPKLLFHYYDKDFNNEADTPDNFQSRRPNTSFCFLDIRSPGLGDTAMYLCATSSGPWGRGGYTFGSGTRLTVV.

CDR3 in amino acids: CASSLWTTGYEQYF. The CDR3 DNA is TGTGCCAGCAGTTTATGGACGACAGGCTACGAGCAGTACTTC. This chain joins TRBV28 and TRBJ2-7; tentatively, D is TRBD1 (6 bases). This CDR3 has 14 residues. Trimming took 0 bases from V and 3 from J, leaving 9 bases between them. Germline V gives CDR1 MDHEN, CDR2 SYDVKM.

V gene TRBV7-2 combines with J gene TRBJ2-2; D not certain. Trimming cost V 5 bases and J 5 bases, with 15 bases left between them. From germline, CDR1 is SGHTA and CDR2 FQGNSA. The CDR3 has 15 amino acids. The CDR3 nucleotides read TGTGCCAGCAGCCCACCGGGCTTGGTTACCGGGGAGCTGTTTTTT. Its protein is CASSPPGLVTGELFF.

In this sample, this clone turned up once. The CDR3 DNA reads TGTGCCAGCAGCCTGAATGGGGCCAACGTCCTGACTTTC. Its protein is CASSLNGANVLTF. The chain is built from TRBV7-6 and TRBJ2-6; unclear D gene. Germline CDR1 reads SGHVS; CDR2 reads FNYEAQ. The CDR3 contains 13 residues. V was clipped by 5 bases and J by 3 bases, with 5 bases between them.